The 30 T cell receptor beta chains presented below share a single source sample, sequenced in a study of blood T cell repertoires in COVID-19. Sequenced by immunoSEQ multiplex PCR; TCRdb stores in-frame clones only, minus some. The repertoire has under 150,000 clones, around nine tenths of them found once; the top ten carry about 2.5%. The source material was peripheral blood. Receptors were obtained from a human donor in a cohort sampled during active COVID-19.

The CDR3 nucleotides are TGCAGCGAGGTTAGCGGGAGGAATGAGCAGTTCTTC. It translates to CSEVSGRNEQFF. The chain uses TRBV29-1 and TRBJ2-1, with 10 nucleotides matching TRBD2. Trimming cost V 7 bases and J 7 bases; bases outside gene matches: 4. This CDR3 region has 12 residues. CDR1 is SQVTM, CDR2 ANQGSEA, per germline.

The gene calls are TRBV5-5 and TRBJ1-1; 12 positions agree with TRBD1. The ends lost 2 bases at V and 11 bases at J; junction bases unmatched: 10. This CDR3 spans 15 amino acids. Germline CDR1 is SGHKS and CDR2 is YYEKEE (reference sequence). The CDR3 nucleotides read TGTGCCAGCAGCTTAACTTCCGGGACAGGGGGCCGGGCTTTCTTT. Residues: CASSLTSGTGGRAFF.

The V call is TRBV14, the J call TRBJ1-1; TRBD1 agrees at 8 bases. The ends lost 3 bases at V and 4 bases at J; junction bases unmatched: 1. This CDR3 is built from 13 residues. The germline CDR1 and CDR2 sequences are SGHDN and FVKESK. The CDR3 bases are TGTGCCAGCAGCCAGGACAGGGTCACTGAAGCTTTCTTT. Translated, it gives CASSQDRVTEAFF.

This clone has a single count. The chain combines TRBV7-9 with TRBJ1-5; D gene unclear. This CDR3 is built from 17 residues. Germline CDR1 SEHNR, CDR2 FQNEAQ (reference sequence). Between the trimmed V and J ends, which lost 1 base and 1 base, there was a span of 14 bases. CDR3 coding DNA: TGTGCCAGCAGCTTAGGAGAAGGGAGAGCGAGCAATCAGCCCCAGCATTTT. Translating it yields CASSLGEGRASNQPQHF.

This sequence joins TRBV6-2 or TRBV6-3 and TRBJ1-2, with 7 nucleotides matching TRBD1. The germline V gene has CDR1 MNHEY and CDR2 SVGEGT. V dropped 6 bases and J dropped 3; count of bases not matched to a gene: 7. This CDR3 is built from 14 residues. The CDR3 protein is CASSQEGGDYGYTF. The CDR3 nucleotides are TGTGCCAGCAGCCAGGAAGGGGGCGACTATGGCTACACCTTC.

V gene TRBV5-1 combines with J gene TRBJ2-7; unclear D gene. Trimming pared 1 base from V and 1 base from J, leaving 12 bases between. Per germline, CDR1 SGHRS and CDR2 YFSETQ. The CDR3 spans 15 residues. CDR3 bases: TGCGCCAGCAGCTTGCTAGGCAGCGCTTCCTACGAGCAGTACTTC. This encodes CASSLLGSASYEQYF.

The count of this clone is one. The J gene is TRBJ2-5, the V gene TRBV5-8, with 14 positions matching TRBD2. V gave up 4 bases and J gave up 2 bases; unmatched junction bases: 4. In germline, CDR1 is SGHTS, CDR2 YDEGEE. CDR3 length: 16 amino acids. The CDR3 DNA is TGTGCCAGCAGCCTTAGACTAGCGGGGGGGCAAGAGACCCAGTACTTC. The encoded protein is CASSLRLAGGQETQYF.

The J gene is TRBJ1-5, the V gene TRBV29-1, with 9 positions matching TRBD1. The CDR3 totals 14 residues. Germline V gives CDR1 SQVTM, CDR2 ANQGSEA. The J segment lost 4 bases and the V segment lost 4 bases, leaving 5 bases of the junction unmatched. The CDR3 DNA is TGCAGCGTTGGTGGGACAGGGTATAATCAGCCCCAGCATTTT. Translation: CSVGGTGYNQPQHF.

The CDR3 region is CASSQVAGGKTQYF. Written as DNA, the CDR3 is TGTGCCAGCAGCCAAGTAGCGGGGGGAAAGACCCAGTACTTC. The genes are TRBV14 and TRBJ2-5, with TRBD2 matching over 10 bases. CDR1 SGHDN and CDR2 FVKESK come from the germline V gene. The CDR3 is 14 residues long. After removal of 1 base from V and 6 bases from J, the junction contained 2 bases not matched to a gene.

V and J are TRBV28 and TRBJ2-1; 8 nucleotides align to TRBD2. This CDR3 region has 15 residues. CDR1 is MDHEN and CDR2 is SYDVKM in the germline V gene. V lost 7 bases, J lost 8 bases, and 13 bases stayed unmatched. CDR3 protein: CASTTSRGVRDEQFF. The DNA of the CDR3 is TGTGCCAGCACCACTTCGCGGGGGGTCCGGGATGAGCAGTTCTTC.

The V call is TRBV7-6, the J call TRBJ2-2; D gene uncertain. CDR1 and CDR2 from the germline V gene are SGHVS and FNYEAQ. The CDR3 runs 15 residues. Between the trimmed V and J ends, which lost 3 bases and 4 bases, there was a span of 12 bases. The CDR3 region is CASSLEPFSTGELFF. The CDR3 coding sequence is TGTGCCAGCAGCTTGGAGCCCTTTAGCACCGGGGAGCTGTTTTTT.

CDR3 loop: CASSPRGRTSGQDTQYF. The DNA for the CDR3 is TGTGCCAGCAGCCCCCGGGGCCGGACTAGCGGGCAAGATACGCAGTATTTT. V usage is TRBV7-2 and J usage is TRBJ2-3, with 11 nucleotides matching TRBD2. Unmatched junction bases numbered 12, after V lost 5 bases and J lost 5 bases. The CDR3 runs to 17 residues. CDR1 SGHTA and CDR2 FQGNSA come from the germline V gene.

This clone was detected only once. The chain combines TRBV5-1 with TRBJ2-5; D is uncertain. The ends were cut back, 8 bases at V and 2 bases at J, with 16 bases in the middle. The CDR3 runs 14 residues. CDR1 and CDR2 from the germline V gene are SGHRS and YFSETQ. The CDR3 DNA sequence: TGCGCCAGTAACGGTGATGCACCTCAAGAGACCCAGTACTTC. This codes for CASNGDAPQETQYF. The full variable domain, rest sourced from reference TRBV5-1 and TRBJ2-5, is KAGVTQTPRYLIKTRGQQVTLSCSPISGHRSVSWYQQTPGQGLQFLFEYFSETQRNKGNFPGRFSGRQFSNSRSEMNVSTLELGDSALYLCASNGDAPQETQYFGPGTRLLVL.

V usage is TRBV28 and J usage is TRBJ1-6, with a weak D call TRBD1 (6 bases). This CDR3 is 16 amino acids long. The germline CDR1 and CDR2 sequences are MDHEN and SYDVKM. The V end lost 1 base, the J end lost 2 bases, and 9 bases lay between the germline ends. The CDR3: CASSLSDRTYNSPLHF. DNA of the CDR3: TGTGCCAGCAGTTTATCGGACAGAACCTATAATTCACCCCTCCACTTT.

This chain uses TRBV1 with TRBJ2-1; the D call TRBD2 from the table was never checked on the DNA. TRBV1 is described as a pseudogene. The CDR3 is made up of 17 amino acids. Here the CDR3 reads CTSSQSERGAIYNEQFF. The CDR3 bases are TGCACCAGCAGCCAATCTGAGCGGGGGGCCATTTACAATGAGCAGTTCTTC.

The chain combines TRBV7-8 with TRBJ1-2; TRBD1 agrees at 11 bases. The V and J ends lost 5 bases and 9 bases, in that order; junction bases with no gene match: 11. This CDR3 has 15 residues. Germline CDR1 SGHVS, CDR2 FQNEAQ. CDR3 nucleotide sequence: TGTGCCAGCAGCCAATCCGGGACAGGGGGTCTCAGCTACACCTTC. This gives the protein CASSQSGTGGLSYTF.

The CDR3, as DNA: TGCGCCAGCAGCTTGGGGGACATCAGCGGCTATAATTCACCCCTCCACTTT. Translating gives CASSLGDISGYNSPLHF. The V and J genes are TRBV5-1 and TRBJ1-6; D is possibly TRBD1 (6 bases). Trimming took off 0 bases at V and 3 bases at J, with 13 bases between the two ends. The CDR3 contains 17 residues. The germline CDR1 and CDR2 sequences are SGHRS and YFSETQ.

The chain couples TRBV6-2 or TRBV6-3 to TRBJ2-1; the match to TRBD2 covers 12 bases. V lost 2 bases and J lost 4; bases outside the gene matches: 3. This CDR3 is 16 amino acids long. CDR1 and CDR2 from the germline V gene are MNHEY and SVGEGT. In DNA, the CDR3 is TGTGCCAGCAGTTACCCTGGGACTAGCGGGTACAATGAGCAGTTCTTC. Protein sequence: CASSYPGTSGYNEQFF.

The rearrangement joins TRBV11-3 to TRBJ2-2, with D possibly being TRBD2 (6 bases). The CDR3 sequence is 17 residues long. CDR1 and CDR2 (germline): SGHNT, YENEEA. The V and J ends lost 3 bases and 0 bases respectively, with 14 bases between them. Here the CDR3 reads CASSFERAGPNTGELFF. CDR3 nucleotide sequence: TGTGCCAGCAGCTTCGAGAGGGCGGGGCCGAACACCGGGGAGCTGTTTTTT. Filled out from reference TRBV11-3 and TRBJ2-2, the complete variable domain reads EAGVVQSPRYKIIEKKQPVAFWCNPISGHNTLYWYLQNLGQGPELLIRYENEEAVDDSQLPKDRFSAERLKGVDSTLKIQPAELGDSAVYLCASSFERAGPNTGELFFGEGSRLTVL.

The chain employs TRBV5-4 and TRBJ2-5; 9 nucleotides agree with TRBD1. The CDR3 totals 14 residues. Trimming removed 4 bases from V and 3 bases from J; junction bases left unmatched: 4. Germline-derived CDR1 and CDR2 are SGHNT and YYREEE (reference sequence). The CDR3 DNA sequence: TGTGCCAGCAGCCGGGACAGGGTCGAAGAGACCCAGTACTTC. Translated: CASSRDRVEETQYF.

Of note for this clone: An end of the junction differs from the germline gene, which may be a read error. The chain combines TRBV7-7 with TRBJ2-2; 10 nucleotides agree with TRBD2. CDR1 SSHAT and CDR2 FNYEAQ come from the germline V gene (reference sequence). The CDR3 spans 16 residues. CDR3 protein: CASSLGLADNTGELFF. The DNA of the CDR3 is TGTGCTAGCAGCTTAGGACTAGCGGATAACACCGGGGAGCTGTTTTTT.

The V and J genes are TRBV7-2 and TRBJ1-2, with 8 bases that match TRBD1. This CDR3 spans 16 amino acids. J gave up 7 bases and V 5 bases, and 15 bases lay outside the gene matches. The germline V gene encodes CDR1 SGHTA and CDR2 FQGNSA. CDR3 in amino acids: CASSQPDRGKFRGYTF. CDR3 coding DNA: TGTGCCAGCAGCCAACCTGACAGGGGTAAATTCCGTGGCTACACCTTC.

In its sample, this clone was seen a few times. The CDR3 is CACNRDLGKLFF. The CDR3 nucleotides are TGTGCCTGTAACAGGGATCTTGGAAAACTGTTTTTT. The chain recombines TRBV30 with TRBJ1-4, with a weak D call TRBD1 (6 bases). CDR3 length equals 12 residues. Germline loops: CDR1 GTSNPN, CDR2 SVGIG (reference sequence). V lost 6 bases and J 10 bases, leaving 15 bases between the germline ends.

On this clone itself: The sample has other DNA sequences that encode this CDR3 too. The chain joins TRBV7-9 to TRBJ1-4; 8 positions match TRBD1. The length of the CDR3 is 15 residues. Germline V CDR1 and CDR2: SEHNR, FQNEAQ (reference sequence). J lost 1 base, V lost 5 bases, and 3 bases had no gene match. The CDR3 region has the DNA TGTGCCAGCAGCCCAGGACAGGGAACTAATGAAAAACTGTTTTTT. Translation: CASSPGQGTNEKLFF.

The CDR3 sequence: CAWSAQGNTGELFF. As DNA, the CDR3 is TGTGCCTGGAGTGCCCAGGGGAACACCGGGGAGCTGTTTTTT. The chain carries TRBV30 and TRBJ2-2, with a possible D match to TRBD1 (5 bases). V lost 1 base and J 1 base, leaving 7 bases between the germline ends. The CDR3 sequence is 14 residues long. Germline CDR1 GTSNPN, CDR2 SVGIG (reference sequence).

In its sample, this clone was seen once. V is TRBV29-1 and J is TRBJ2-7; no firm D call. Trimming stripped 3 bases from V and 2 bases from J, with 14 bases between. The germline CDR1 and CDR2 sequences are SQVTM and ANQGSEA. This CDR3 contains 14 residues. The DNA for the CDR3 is TGCAGCGTTGATGGGCTTACAACCCCCTACGAGCAGTACTTC. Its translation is CSVDGLTTPYEQYF.

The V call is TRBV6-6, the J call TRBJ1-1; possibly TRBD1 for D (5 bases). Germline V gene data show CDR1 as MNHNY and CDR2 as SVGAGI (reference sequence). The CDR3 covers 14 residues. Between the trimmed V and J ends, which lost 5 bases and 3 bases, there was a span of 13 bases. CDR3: CASSMTAKDTEAFF. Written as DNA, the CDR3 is TGTGCCAGCAGTATGACAGCGAAGGACACTGAAGCTTTCTTT.

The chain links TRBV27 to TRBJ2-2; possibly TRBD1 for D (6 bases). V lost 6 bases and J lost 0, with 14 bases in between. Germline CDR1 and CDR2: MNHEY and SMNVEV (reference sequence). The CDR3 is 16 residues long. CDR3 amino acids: CASSLYRVPNTGELFF. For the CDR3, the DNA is TGTGCCAGCAGCCTATACAGGGTTCCGAACACCGGGGAGCTGTTTTTT.

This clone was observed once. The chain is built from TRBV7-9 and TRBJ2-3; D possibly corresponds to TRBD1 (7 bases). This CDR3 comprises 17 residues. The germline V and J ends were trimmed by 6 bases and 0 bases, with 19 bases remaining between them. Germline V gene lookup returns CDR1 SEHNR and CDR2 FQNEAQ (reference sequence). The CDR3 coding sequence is TGTGCCAGCAGGAACAGGGGCTCCGGGACTAGCACAGATACGCAGTATTTT. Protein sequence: CASRNRGSGTSTDTQYF.

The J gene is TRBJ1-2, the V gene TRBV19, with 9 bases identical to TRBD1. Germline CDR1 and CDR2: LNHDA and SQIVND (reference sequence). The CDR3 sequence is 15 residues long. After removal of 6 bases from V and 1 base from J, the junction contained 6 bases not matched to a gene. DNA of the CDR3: TGTGCCAGTAGCAAGGGACAGGGCCTTAACTATGGCTACACCTTC. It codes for CASSKGQGLNYGYTF.